What follows are 21 T cell receptor beta chains derived from one specimen sequenced in a study of T cell responses to AZD1222 COVID-19 vaccine (dated by TCRdb to the early 2020s). Library prep was done by the immunoSEQ multiplex PCR assay. In TCRdb, the immuneACCESS table is reduced to in-frame sequences with V and J assigned. These tables do not hold every clone; where another copy was compared, an unresolved V gene accounts for under half, and the others remain unexplained. The sample data list 180,000 or so clones, and over 90% of these were observed just once. In total, the top ten clones hold approximately 1.9% of the sample. What this sample's time point label stands for: about 28 days (+/-7) after the second vaccine dose. Source: peripheral blood, taken 28 days after the second AZD1222 dose. The receptors come from an adult who received the AZD1222 COVID-19 vaccine.

This rearrangement joins TRBV15 to TRBJ1-1, with D unclear. V dropped 2 bases and J dropped 4 bases, with 23 bases sitting between them. The CDR3 has 18 residues. Looked up from germline, CDR1 is LNHNV and CDR2 is YYDKDF (reference sequence). DNA for the CDR3: TGTGCCACCAGCAGACGTCCGGGCCGGAGGCGCGGAGGCACTGAAGCTTTCTTT. Amino acid sequence: CATSRRPGRRRGGTEAFF.

V is TRBV9 and J is TRBJ1-2, with TRBD1 identical over 10 bases. Trimming at V came to 5 bases and at J to 11 bases, leaving 9 bases not matched to a gene. Germline CDR1 and CDR2: SGDLS and YYNGEE. The CDR3 has 13 residues. In DNA form, the CDR3 reads TGTGCCAGCAGTGCCCCGGACAGGGGGGATTACACCTTC. Protein sequence: CASSAPDRGDYTF.

This chain connects TRBV7-2 to TRBJ2-3; 11 bases agree with TRBD2. Germline CDR1 SGHTA, CDR2 FQGNSA. This CDR3 region has 16 residues. Germline trimming cut 7 bases from V and 1 base from J; bases unmatched to any gene: 7. Here the CDR3 DNA reads TGTGCCAGCATCACCGGTAGCGGGAGGGGCACAGATACGCAGTATTTT. This gives the protein CASITGSGRGTDTQYF.

J is TRBJ2-7 and V is TRBV7-9, with D unresolved. The CDR3 length is 15 residues. V dropped 1 base and J dropped 2 bases, with 12 bases sitting between them. Germline CDR1 is SEHNR and CDR2 is FQNEAQ (reference sequence). CDR3 loop: CASSLGQDGPYEQYF. Written as DNA, the CDR3 is TGTGCCAGCAGCTTAGGGCAGGACGGACCCTACGAGCAGTACTTC.

V is TRBV5-1 and J is TRBJ2-5; D possibly uses TRBD1 or TRBD2 (6 bases each). CDR3 length: 15 amino acids. The germline CDR1 and CDR2 sequences are SGHRS and YFSETQ. Trimming removed 0 bases from V and 5 bases from J, with 14 bases in between. Here the CDR3 DNA reads TGCGCCAGCAGCTTGGGCAGGGGCCGGGGGGAGACCCAGTACTTC. It specifies CASSLGRGRGETQYF.

CDR3 sequence (DNA): TGCGCCAGCAGTGGGGGGCCGGGAGGGAGAACGGATGAGCAGTTCTTC. Translation gives CASSGGPGGRTDEQFF. This rearrangement joins TRBV10-1 to TRBJ2-1; TRBD2 agrees at 8 bases. The V gene end was trimmed by 4 bases and the J gene end by 8 bases; junction bases not matched to a gene: 13. In germline, CDR1 is WNHNN, CDR2 SYGVQD (reference sequence). The CDR3 extends over 16 amino acids.

The gene calls are TRBV7-2 and TRBJ1-6; tentatively, D is TRBD1 (6 bases). This CDR3 region has 16 residues. Trimming removed 0 bases at V and 5 bases at J, with 11 bases between. Looked up from germline, CDR1 is SGHTA and CDR2 is FQGNSA. The CDR3 DNA reads as TGTGCCAGCAGCTTAGCGACAGGCGGAAATAATTCACCCCTCCACTTT. As protein: CASSLATGGNNSPLHF.

This rearrangement joins TRBV20-1 to TRBJ1-2; tentative D call: TRBD1 (6 bases). The CDR3 is made up of 12 amino acids. V lost 3 bases to trimming and J lost 6 bases, with 11 bases between them. Germline CDR1 and CDR2: DFQATT and SNEGSKA (reference sequence). In DNA, the CDR3 is TGCAGTGCTAGTATGGACAGCCATGGCTACACCTTC. Protein sequence: CSASMDSHGYTF.

This sequence joins TRBV5-6 and TRBJ2-1; TRBD2 matches 7 bases. CDR3 length equals 15 residues. J lost 3 bases, V lost 0 bases, and 3 bases had no gene match. The germline gives CDR1 SGHDT, CDR2 YYEEEE. The CDR3 loop is CASSLVGLIYNEQFF. The CDR3 region has the DNA TGTGCCAGCAGCTTGGTGGGACTAATCTACAATGAGCAGTTCTTC. The full variable domain, its missing parts supplied by reference TRBV5-6 and TRBJ2-1, is DAGVTQSPTHLIKTRGQQVTLRCSPKSGHDTVSWYQQALGQGPQFIFQYYEEEERQRGNFPDRFSGHQFPNYSSELNVNALLLGDSALYLCASSLVGLIYNEQFFGPGTRLTVL.

The CDR3 sequence is CASSYDRGNQPQHF. CDR3 DNA: TGTGCCAGCAGTTACGACAGGGGCAATCAGCCCCAGCATTTT. The chain recombines TRBV6-6 with TRBJ1-5, with 7 nucleotides matching TRBD1. Germline loops: CDR1 MNHNY, CDR2 SVGAGI (reference sequence). The length of the CDR3 is 14 residues. After removal of 2 bases from V and 2 bases from J, the junction contained 0 bases not matched to a gene.

This sequence joins TRBV7-3 and TRBJ2-7, with 11 bases that match TRBD2. This CDR3 comprises 16 residues. J lost 5 bases, V lost 3 bases, and 9 bases had no gene match. Germline CDR1 SGHTA, CDR2 FQGTGA. This CDR3 reads CASSFRLTSGNHEQYF. The CDR3 nucleotides are TGTGCCAGCAGCTTCCGATTGACTAGCGGGAACCACGAGCAGTACTTC.

This chain links TRBV18 with TRBJ2-3; 10 nucleotides agree with TRBD2. Germline V gene lookup returns CDR1 KGHSH and CDR2 LQKENI. The junction had 1 base not matched to a gene; V was cut back by 2 bases and J by 2 bases. The CDR3 loop spans 15 amino acids. The CDR3 sequence: CASSPGLADTDTQYF. CDR3 in DNA: TGTGCCAGCTCACCAGGACTAGCGGACACAGATACGCAGTATTTT.

V and J are TRBV5-5 and TRBJ2-7; TRBD2 matches 12 bases. CDR3 size: 15 residues. Germline V gives CDR1 SGHKS, CDR2 YYEKEE (reference sequence). Losses at the gene ends were 0 bases for V and 4 bases for J; bases not matched to a gene: 2. The chain's CDR3 is CASSLAGTSGYEQYF. DNA of the CDR3: TGTGCCAGCAGCTTGGCTGGGACTAGCGGGTACGAGCAGTACTTC.

V is TRBV6-5 and J is TRBJ1-1; weak D call: TRBD1 (6 bases). CDR3 length equals 16 residues. Trimming cost V 0 bases and J 5 bases, with 16 bases left between them. Germline-derived CDR1 and CDR2 are MNHEY and SVGAGI. This chain's CDR3 is CASSYSPTGGGTEAFF. CDR3 in DNA: TGTGCCAGCAGTTACTCGCCGACAGGAGGTGGTACTGAAGCTTTCTTT.

This chain connects TRBV2 to TRBJ2-3; no reliable D call. Trimming stripped 6 bases from V and 0 bases from J, with 10 bases between. Germline V CDR1 and CDR2: SNHLY, FYNNEI. The CDR3 loop spans 14 amino acids. The CDR3 is CASRARQSTDTQYF. The CDR3 DNA sequence: TGTGCCAGCAGGGCTCGGCAGAGCACAGATACGCAGTATTTT.

CDR3 sequence reads: CSGPAGSVYEQYF. In DNA form, the CDR3 reads TGCAGCGGACCGGCGGGGTCAGTCTACGAGCAGTACTTC. The V gene is TRBV29-1, the J gene TRBJ2-7; D may be TRBD2 (6 bases). Per germline, CDR1 SQVTM and CDR2 ANQGSEA. V lost 7 bases to trimming and J lost 3 bases, with 16 bases between them. CDR3 length: 13 amino acids.

The genes are TRBV21-1 and TRBJ1-5; the table's D call, TRBD1, was not checked against the DNA. TRBV21-1 is given as a pseudogene. The CDR3 spans 16 residues. CDR3 region: CASSTRLTGGGEPQHF. CDR3 DNA sequence: TGTGCCAGCAGCACCCGACTGACAGGGGGCGGCGAGCCCCAGCATTTT.

The rearrangement joins TRBV28 to TRBJ2-7, with 8 bases aligning to TRBD1. There are 13 residues in the CDR3. Germline lookup yields CDR1 MDHEN and CDR2 SYDVKM. CDR3 loop: CAYSQGARDEQYF. The CDR3 bases are TGTGCTTACTCTCAGGGGGCCCGGGACGAGCAGTACTTC.

The table lists this clone with a count of one. The V call is TRBV7-9, the J call TRBJ2-1, with TRBD2 identical over 8 bases. V dropped 2 bases and J dropped 10; count of bases not matched to a gene: 10. There are 15 residues in the CDR3. Germline V gene data show CDR1 as SEHNR and CDR2 as FQNEAQ (reference sequence). For the CDR3, the DNA is TGTGCCAGCAGCTTAAGCAGGACTAGCCTCCAGGAGCAGTTCTTC. Translated, it gives CASSLSRTSLQEQFF.

This rearrangement joins TRBV7-9 to TRBJ2-1; maybe TRBD2 (7 bases). V dropped 11 bases and J dropped 3 bases, with 14 bases sitting between them. The CDR3 contains 13 residues. Germline CDR1 is SEHNR and CDR2 is FQNEAQ (reference sequence). This CDR3 reads CAVTGRDYNEQFF. CDR3 bases: TGTGCCGTCACAGGGAGGGACTACAATGAGCAGTTCTTC.

The chain combines TRBV28 with TRBJ2-7, with D unclear. Germline assignment: CDR1 MDHEN and CDR2 SYDVKM. The length of the CDR3 is 14 residues. V lost 5 bases to trimming and J lost 6 bases, with 17 bases between them. As DNA, the CDR3 is TGTGCCAGCAGTCACGGCGCTCCCAGACTCGAGCAGTACTTC. Its translation is CASSHGAPRLEQYF.